The T cell receptor (beta chain) under discussion was sequenced for a study of blood T cells in healthy people across ages. The CDR3 consists of 15 residues. Germline V gives CDR1 SNHLY, CDR2 FYNNEI. Trimming stripped 6 bases from V and 0 bases from J, with 12 bases between. This clonotype has more than one count but fewer than ten. Together with a sample-barcoded 5' primer, a J-beta primer mix was included in a second PCR lasting about 7 to 11 cycles. MiXCR, run by TCRdb on the 5' RACE reads, gives a single entry per CDR3 protein. This sample yields some 560,000 distinct CDR3 sequences, of which about 25% are seen a single time; roughly 3.5% belongs to the top ten. This same sample was also part of a study on T cells of mothers and their children. That source notes: Overlap ran slightly, non-significantly higher for related than unrelated mother-child pairs.

The sequenced material came from blood. The clonotype comes from a boy aged 2 to 10 in good health. V is TRBV2 and J is TRBJ2-1; unclear D gene. The CDR3 DNA is TGTGCCAGCAGGGGTGGGCCCTACTCCTACAATGAGCAGTTCTTC. This gives the protein CASRGGPYSYNEQFF.